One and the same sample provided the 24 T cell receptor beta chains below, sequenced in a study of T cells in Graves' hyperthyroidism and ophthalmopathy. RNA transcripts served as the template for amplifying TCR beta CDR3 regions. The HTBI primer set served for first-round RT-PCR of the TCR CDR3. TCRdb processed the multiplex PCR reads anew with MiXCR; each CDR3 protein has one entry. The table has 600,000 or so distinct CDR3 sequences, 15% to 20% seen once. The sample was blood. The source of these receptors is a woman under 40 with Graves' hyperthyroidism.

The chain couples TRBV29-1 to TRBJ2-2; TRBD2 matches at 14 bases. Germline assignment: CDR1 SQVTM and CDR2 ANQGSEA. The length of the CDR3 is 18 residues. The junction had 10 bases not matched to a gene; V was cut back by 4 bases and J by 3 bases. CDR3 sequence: CSVAGLAGEEGYTGELFF. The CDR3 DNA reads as TGCAGCGTTGCGGGACTAGCGGGAGAGGAGGGATACACCGGGGAGCTGTTTTTT.

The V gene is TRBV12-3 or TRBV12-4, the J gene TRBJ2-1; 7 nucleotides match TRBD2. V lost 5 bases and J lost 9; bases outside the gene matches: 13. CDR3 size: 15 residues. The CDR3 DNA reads TGTGCCAGCAGTCTCTCCACGAATGGGGGGGGTGAGCAGTTCTTC. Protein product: CASSLSTNGGGEQFF.

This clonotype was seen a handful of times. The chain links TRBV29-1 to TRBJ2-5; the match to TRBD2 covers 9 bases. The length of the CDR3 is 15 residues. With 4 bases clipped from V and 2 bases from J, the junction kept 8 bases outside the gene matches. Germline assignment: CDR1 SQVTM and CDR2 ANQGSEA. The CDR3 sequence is CSVGLGLAFQETQYF. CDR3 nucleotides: TGCAGCGTTGGCTTGGGACTAGCTTTTCAAGAGACCCAGTACTTC.

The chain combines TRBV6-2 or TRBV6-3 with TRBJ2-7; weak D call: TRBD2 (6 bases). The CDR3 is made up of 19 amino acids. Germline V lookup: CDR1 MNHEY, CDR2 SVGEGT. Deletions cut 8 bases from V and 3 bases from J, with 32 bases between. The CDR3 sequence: CASRGGTKSPKIASYEQYF. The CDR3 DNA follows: TGTGCCAGCCGGGGCGGGACCAAATCCCCCAAAATCGCCAGCTACGAGCAGTACTTC.

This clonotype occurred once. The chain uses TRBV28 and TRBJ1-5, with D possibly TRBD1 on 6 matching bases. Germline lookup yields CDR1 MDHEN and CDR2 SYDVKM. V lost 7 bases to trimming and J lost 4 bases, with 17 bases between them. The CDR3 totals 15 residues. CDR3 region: CASIGGATVNQPQHF. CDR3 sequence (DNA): TGTGCCAGCATTGGGGGGGCGACTGTTAATCAGCCCCAGCATTTT.

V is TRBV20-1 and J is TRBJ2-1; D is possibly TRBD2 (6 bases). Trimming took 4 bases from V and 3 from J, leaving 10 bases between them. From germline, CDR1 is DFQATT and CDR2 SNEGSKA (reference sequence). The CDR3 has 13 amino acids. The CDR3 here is CSANAGFYNEQFF. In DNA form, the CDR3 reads TGCAGTGCTAACGCGGGATTCTACAATGAGCAGTTCTTC.

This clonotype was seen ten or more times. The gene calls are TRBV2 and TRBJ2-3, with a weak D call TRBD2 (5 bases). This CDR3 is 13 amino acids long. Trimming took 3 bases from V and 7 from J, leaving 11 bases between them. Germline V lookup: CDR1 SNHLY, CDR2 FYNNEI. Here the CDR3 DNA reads TGTGCCAGCAGTGACCTCCGGGGAAATACGCAGTATTTT. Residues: CASSDLRGNTQYF.

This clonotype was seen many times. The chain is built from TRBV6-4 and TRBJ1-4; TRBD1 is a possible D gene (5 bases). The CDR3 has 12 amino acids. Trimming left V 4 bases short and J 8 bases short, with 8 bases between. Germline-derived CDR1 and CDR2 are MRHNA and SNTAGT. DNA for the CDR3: TGTGCCAGCAGTGGGAGGGGAGAAAAACTGTTTTTT. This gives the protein CASSGRGEKLFF.

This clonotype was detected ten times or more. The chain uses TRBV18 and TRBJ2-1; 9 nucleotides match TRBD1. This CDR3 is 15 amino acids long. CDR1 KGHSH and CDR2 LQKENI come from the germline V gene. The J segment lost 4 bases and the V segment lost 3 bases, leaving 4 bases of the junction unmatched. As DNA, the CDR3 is TGTGCCAGCTCACCGGGACAGGGCCCTTACAATGAGCAGTTCTTC. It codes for CASSPGQGPYNEQFF.

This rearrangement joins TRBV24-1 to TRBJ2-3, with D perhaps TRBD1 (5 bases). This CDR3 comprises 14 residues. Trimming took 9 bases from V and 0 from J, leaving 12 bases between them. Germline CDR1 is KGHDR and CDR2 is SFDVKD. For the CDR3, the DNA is TGTGCCACCGGAGACAGTTCTAGCACAGATACGCAGTATTTT. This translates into CATGDSSSTDTQYF.

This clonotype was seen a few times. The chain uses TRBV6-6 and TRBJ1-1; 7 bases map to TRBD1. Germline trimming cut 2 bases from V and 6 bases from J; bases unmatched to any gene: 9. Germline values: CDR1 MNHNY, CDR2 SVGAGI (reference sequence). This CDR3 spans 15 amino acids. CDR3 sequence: CASSYLPQGSSEAFF. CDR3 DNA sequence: TGTGCCAGCAGTTACCTCCCACAGGGGTCCTCTGAAGCTTTCTTT.

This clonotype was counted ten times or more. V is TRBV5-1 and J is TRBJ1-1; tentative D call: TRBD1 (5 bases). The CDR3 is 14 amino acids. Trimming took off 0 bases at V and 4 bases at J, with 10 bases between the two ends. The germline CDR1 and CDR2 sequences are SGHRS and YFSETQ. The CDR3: CASSLEDGATEAFF. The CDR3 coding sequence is TGCGCCAGCAGCTTGGAAGACGGGGCCACTGAAGCTTTCTTT.

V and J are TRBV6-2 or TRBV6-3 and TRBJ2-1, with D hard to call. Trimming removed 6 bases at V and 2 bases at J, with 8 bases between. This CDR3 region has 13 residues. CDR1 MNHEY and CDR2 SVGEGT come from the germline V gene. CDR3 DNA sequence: TGTGCCAGCAGCAATGGACCCTACAATGAGCAGTTCTTC. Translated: CASSNGPYNEQFF.

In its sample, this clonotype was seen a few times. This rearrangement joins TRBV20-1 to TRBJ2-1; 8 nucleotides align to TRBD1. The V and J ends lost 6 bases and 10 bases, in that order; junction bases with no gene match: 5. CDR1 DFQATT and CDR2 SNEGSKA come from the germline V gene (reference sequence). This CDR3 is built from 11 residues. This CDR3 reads CSAGTGLEQFF. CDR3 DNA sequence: TGCAGTGCCGGGACAGGATTAGAGCAGTTCTTC.

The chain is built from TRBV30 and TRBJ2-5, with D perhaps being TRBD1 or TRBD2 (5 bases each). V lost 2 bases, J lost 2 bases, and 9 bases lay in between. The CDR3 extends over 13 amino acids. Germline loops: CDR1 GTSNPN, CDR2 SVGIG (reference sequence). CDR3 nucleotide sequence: TGTGCCTGGAGTACCGGGACGCAAGAGACCCAGTACTTC. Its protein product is CAWSTGTQETQYF.

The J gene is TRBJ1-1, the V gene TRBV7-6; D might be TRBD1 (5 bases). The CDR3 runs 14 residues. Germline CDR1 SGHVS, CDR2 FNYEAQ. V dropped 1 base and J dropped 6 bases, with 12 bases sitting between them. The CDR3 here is CASSLGTGGAEAFF. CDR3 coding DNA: TGTGCCAGCAGCTTAGGTACTGGGGGGGCTGAAGCTTTCTTT.

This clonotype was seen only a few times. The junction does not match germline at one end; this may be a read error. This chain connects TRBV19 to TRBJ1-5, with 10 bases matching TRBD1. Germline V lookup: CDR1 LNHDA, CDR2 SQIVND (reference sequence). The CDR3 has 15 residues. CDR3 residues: CASSRDRGRNQPQHF. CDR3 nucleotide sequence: TGTGCCAGTAGCCGTGACAGGGGGCGCAACCAGCCCCAGCATTTT.

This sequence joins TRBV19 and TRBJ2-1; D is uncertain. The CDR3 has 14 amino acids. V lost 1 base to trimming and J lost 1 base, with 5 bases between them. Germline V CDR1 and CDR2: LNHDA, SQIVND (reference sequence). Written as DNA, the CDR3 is TGTGCCAGTAGTATAGCGGATTCCTACAATGAGCAGTTCTTC. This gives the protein CASSIADSYNEQFF.

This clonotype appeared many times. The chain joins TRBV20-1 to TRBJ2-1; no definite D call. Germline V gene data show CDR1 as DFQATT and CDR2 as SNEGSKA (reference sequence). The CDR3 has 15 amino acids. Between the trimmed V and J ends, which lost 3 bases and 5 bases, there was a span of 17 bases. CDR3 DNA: TGCAGTGCTAGTGGTGCGGCGCCCTTGGACAATGAGCAGTTCTTC. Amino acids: CSASGAAPLDNEQFF.

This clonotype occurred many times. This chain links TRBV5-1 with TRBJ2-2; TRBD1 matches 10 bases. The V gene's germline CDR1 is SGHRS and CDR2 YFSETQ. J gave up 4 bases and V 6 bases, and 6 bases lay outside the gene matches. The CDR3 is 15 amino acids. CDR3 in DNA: TGCGCCAGCACCCGACAGGGGGCTAGCACCGGGGAGCTGTTTTTT. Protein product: CASTRQGASTGELFF.

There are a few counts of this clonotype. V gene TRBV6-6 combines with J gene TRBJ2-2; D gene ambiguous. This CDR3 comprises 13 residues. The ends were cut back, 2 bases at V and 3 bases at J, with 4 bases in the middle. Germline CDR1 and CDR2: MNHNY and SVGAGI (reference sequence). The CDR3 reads CASSYPHTGELFF. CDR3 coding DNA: TGTGCCAGCAGTTACCCCCACACCGGGGAGCTGTTTTTT.

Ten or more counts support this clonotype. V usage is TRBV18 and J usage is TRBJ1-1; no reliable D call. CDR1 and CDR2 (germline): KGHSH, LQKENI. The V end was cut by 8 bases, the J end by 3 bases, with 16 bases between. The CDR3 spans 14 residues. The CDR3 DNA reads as TGTGCCAGCAACTCCGGGGTGCTGTACACTGAAGCTTTCTTT. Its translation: CASNSGVLYTEAFF.

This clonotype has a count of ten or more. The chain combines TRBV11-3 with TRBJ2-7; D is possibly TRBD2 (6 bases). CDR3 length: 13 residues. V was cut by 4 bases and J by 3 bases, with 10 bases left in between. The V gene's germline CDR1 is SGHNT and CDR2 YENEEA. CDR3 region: CASSSGGDYEQYF. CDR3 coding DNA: TGTGCCAGCAGCTCAGGAGGGGACTACGAGCAGTACTTC. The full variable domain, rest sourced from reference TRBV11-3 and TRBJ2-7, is EAGVVQSPRYKIIEKKQPVAFWCNPISGHNTLYWYLQNLGQGPELLIRYENEEAVDDSQLPKDRFSAERLKGVDSTLKIQPAELGDSAVYLCASSSGGDYEQYFGPGTRLTVT.

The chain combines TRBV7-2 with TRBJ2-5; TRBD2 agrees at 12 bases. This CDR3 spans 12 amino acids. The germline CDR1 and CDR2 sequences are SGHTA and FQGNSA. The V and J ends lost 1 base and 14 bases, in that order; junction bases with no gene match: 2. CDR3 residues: CASSLGTSGKYF. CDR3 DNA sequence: TGTGCCAGCAGCTTAGGGACTAGCGGGAAATACTTC.